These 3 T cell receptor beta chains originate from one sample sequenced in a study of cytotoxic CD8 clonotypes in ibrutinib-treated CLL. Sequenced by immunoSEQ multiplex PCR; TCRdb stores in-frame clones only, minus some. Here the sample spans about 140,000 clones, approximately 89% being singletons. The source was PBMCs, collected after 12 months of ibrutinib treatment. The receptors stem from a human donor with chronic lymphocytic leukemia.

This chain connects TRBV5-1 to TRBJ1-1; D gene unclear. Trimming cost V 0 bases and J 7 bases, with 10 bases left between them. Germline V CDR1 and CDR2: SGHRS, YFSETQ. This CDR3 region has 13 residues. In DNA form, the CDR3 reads TGCGCCAGCAGCTTGGGCGGGCCGGATGAAGCTTTCTTT. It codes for CASSLGGPDEAFF.

CDR3 region: CAWSRAGAASYF. The CDR3 DNA sequence: TGTGCCTGGAGTAGAGCGGGAGCCGCCTCGTACTTC. The genes are TRBV30 and TRBJ2-5, with 8 bases aligning to TRBD2. CDR1 and CDR2 from the germline V gene are GTSNPN and SVGIG (reference sequence). The CDR3 has 12 amino acids. V was pared by 2 bases and J by 13 bases, with 9 bases of the junction left unmatched.

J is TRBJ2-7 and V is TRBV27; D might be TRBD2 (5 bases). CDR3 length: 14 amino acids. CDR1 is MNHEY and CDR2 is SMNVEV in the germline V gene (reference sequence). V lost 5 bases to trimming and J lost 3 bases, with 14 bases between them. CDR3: CASSPTGSHYEQYF. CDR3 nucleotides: TGTGCCAGCAGTCCGACGGGATCGCACTACGAGCAGTACTTC.